These 15 T cell receptor beta chains were all obtained from the same sample, sequenced in a study of identical twins. MiXCR, run by TCRdb on the 5' RACE reads, gives a single entry per CDR3 protein. The sample holds around 340,000 distinct CDR3 sequences, 9% seen once. Sequencing was carried out using naive T cells sorted from blood. The receptors were gathered from a woman aged 45-65 years in good health.

This clonotype was found many times. The V call is TRBV12-3 or TRBV12-4, the J call TRBJ2-5, with 7 positions matching TRBD1. This CDR3 comprises 14 residues. Unmatched junction bases numbered 6, after V lost 8 bases and J lost 0 bases. CDR3 nucleotide sequence: TGTGCCAGCCATAGACAGGGAAACCAAGAGACCCAGTACTTC. Residues: CASHRQGNQETQYF.

This clonotype came up many times. This chain uses TRBV5-1 with TRBJ2-3; D might be TRBD1 (5 bases). The V and J ends lost 7 bases and 4 bases respectively, with 13 bases between them. Germline V gives CDR1 SGHRS, CDR2 YFSETQ. This CDR3 is built from 13 residues. This chain's CDR3 is CASRSGNPDTQYF. Here the CDR3 DNA reads TGCGCCAGCCGCTCAGGGAATCCAGATACGCAGTATTTT.

This rearrangement joins TRBV6-2 or TRBV6-3 to TRBJ1-1; D unclear. V lost 5 bases to trimming and J lost 1 base, with 11 bases between them. Germline-derived CDR1 and CDR2 are MNHEY and SVGEGT. The CDR3 sequence is 14 residues long. The CDR3 here is CASSPVVPNTEAFF. The CDR3 DNA follows: TGTGCCAGCAGTCCCGTCGTGCCGAACACTGAAGCTTTCTTT.

The CDR3 is CASSPRDRIFEQYF. Written as DNA, the CDR3 is TGTGCCAGCAGCCCCCGGGACCGGATTTTCGAGCAGTACTTC. This chain uses TRBV11-2 with TRBJ2-7; the D gene could be TRBD1 or TRBD2 (5 bases each). In germline, CDR1 is SGHAT, CDR2 FQNNGV. This CDR3 has 14 amino acids. Trimming left V 5 bases short and J 6 bases short, with 17 bases between.

The chain is built from TRBV4-2 and TRBJ2-7, with D perhaps given as TRBD1 or TRBD2 (5 bases each). V gave up 4 bases and J gave up 5 bases, with 21 bases separating them. CDR1 is LGHNA, CDR2 YNFKEQ, per germline. The CDR3 has 16 residues. CDR3 DNA: TGTGCCAGCAGCCTAACCGGGAAGCAGGGAAAGGACGAGCAGTACTTC. It encodes CASSLTGKQGKDEQYF.

This clonotype has ten or more counts. The J gene is TRBJ2-2, the V gene TRBV29-1; 10 bases agree with TRBD2. Trimming took 7 bases from V and 5 from J; bases not matched to a gene: 4. The CDR3 runs to 13 residues. Germline lookup yields CDR1 SQVTM and CDR2 ANQGSEA. For the CDR3, the DNA is TGCAGCGCTGCTAGCGGGAGTACCGGGGAGCTGTTTTTT. Its protein product is CSAASGSTGELFF.

This clonotype showed up just a few times. The chain carries TRBV6-6 and TRBJ2-1, with D maybe TRBD1 (6 bases). The length of the CDR3 is 11 residues. The germline V gene has CDR1 MNHNY and CDR2 SVGAGI (reference sequence). The V end was cut by 2 bases, the J end by 15 bases, with 11 bases between. CDR3 nucleotides: TGTGCCAGCAGTTACGGTCAGGGGTTGTTCTTC. It is translated as CASSYGQGLFF.

The table lists this clonotype with many counts. The chain is built from TRBV24-1 and TRBJ2-2; 7 bases fit TRBD1. The CDR3 is made up of 14 amino acids. Trimming cost V 7 bases and J 5 bases; bases outside gene matches: 6. From germline, CDR1 is KGHDR and CDR2 SFDVKD. CDR3 nucleotides: TGTGCCACCAGGGGGGTACAGGGGACCGGGGAGCTGTTTTTT. Its translation is CATRGVQGTGELFF.

This clonotype was picked up a small number of times. The rearrangement joins TRBV4-1 to TRBJ2-1, with 8 positions matching TRBD2. Unmatched junction bases numbered 7, after V lost 9 bases and J lost 0 bases. Germline V gives CDR1 MGHRA, CDR2 YSYEKL. CDR3 length equals 15 residues. This chain's CDR3 is CASRLAQSSYNEQFF. The CDR3 nucleotides are TGCGCCAGTCGACTAGCGCAAAGCTCCTACAATGAGCAGTTCTTC.

This clonotype was counted between two and nine times. V gene TRBV7-9 combines with J gene TRBJ1-3; TRBD1 agrees at 9 bases. CDR1 and CDR2 (germline): SEHNR, FQNEAQ (reference sequence). V gave up 6 bases and J gave up 7 bases; unmatched junction bases: 13. This CDR3 spans 16 amino acids. CDR3 in amino acids: CASRPLTGGEWNTIYF. The CDR3 DNA sequence: TGTGCCAGCAGGCCCCTTACAGGGGGCGAATGGAACACCATATATTTT.

The V and J genes are TRBV18 and TRBJ2-3; weak D call: TRBD1 (5 bases). V lost 3 bases and J 4 bases, leaving 20 bases between the germline ends. This CDR3 region has 17 residues. Germline V gene data show CDR1 as KGHSH and CDR2 as LQKENI. For the CDR3, the DNA is TGTGCCAGCTCACCTCGATCGCGACAGCTCAGCTCAGATACGCAGTATTTT. Translated, it gives CASSPRSRQLSSDTQYF. The entire variable domain, with the rest obtained from reference TRBV18 and TRBJ2-3, is as follows: NAGVMQNPRHLVRRRGQEARLRCSPMKGHSHVYWYRQLPEEGLKFMVYLQKENIIDESGMPKERFSAEFPKEGPSILRIQQVVRGDSAAYFCASSPRSRQLSSDTQYFGPGTRLTVL.

This clonotype showed up just a few times. The chain links TRBV6-1 to TRBJ2-7, with D perhaps matching TRBD1 (6 bases). V lost 1 base and J lost 1, with 11 bases in between. The germline V gene has CDR1 MNHNS and CDR2 SASEGT. The CDR3 sequence is 15 residues long. The CDR3 nucleotides read TGTGCCAGCAGTGAAGGGACAGTAGAGTCCTACGAGCAGTACTTC. Amino acids: CASSEGTVESYEQYF.

The table lists this clonotype with many counts. V gene TRBV7-3 combines with J gene TRBJ1-1; D may be TRBD1 (5 bases). Germline V gene sequence: CDR1 SGHTA, CDR2 FQGTGA. The CDR3 loop spans 13 amino acids. Trimming took off 5 bases at V and 5 bases at J, with 12 bases between the two ends. CDR3 sequence reads: CASSPGRTTEAFF. As DNA, the CDR3 is TGTGCCAGCAGCCCCGGGAGGACAACTGAAGCTTTCTTT. Full variable domain (outside the CDR3, taken from reference TRBV7-3 and TRBJ1-1): GAGVSQTPSNKVTEKGKYVELRCDPISGHTALYWYRQSLGQGPEFLIYFQGTGAADDSGLPNDRFFAVRPEGSVSTLKIQRTERGDSAVYLCASSPGRTTEAFFGQGTRLTVV.

The table lists this clonotype with many counts. The gene calls are TRBV12-3 or TRBV12-4 and TRBJ2-5; D remains ambiguous. Trimming removed 5 bases from V and 2 bases from J, with 6 bases in between. The CDR3 totals 12 residues. The CDR3, as DNA: TGTGCCAGCAGTCAAGCGCAAGAGACCCAGTACTTC. Its translation: CASSQAQETQYF.

This clonotype appeared a few times. The chain has TRBV6-2 or TRBV6-3 and TRBJ2-2; D unclear. Trimming removed 8 bases from V and 3 bases from J, with 10 bases in between. This CDR3 is built from 13 residues. CDR1 is MNHEY and CDR2 is SVGEGT in the germline V gene. CDR3 coding DNA: TGTGCCAGCTGGCGGTTTTACACCGGGGAGCTGTTTTTT. Its protein is CASWRFYTGELFF.